These T cell receptor beta chains were read from a single sample in a study of blood T cell repertoires in COVID-19. TCRdb's table, derived via immunoSEQ multiplex PCR, lists solely in-frame clones and lacks some. The sample shows roughly 230,000 clones, around 81% of them seen only once. Sequencing input: peripheral blood. The receptors were sampled from a man aged 50-60 years with active or convalescent COVID-19. Each CDR3 is given with its conserved first and last residue. Fields, in order: clone size, CDR3 length, J gene, D gene, V gene, CDR3 DNA, CDR3 protein. A D gene is named only where the DNA matches it firmly. Clone size appears in some rows only: once, few, many, or a class for an expanded clone.

.	13	TRBJ2-7	TRBD2	TRBV19	TGTGCCAGCGGGGGACTAGCATTACACGAGCAGTACTTC	CASGGLALHEQYF
once	14	TRBJ1-4	.	TRBV2	TGTGCCAGCAGCCCGGGACAACTGGGAGAAAAACTGTTTTTT	CASSPGQLGEKLFF
.	16	TRBJ1-1	TRBD1	TRBV7-9	TGTGCCAGCAGCCGTACTGACAGGGGAAGGTACACTGAAGCTTTCTTT	CASSRTDRGRYTEAFF
.	16	TRBJ2-7	.	TRBV21-1	TGTGCCAGCAGCAAAATATTCCGGGGGATGATGAACGAGCAGTACTTC	CASSKIFRGMMNEQYF
.	13	TRBJ2-2	.	TRBV12-3/TRBV12-4	TGTGCCAGCAGTTTTAGAGCTGCCGGGGAGCTGTTTTTT	CASSFRAAGELFF
.	14	TRBJ1-4	.	TRBV6-5	TGTGCCAGCAGTAAGACAGGACCTAATGAAAAACTGTTTTTT	CASSKTGPNEKLFF
.	17	TRBJ2-5	.	TRBV10-1	TGCGCCAGCAGTGAGTGGAGTAGCCTCCCCGTGGAAGAGACCCAGTACTTC	CASSEWSSLPVEETQYF
.	14	TRBJ1-5	.	TRBV27	TGTGCCAGCAGTTTACTTGGAGGCAATCAGCCCCAGCATTTT	CASSLLGGNQPQHF
.	17	TRBJ1-4	TRBD1	TRBV5-1	TGCGCCAGCAGCTTATCTATGGGACAGGGGAGTAATGAAAAACTGTTTTTT	CASSLSMGQGSNEKLFF
.	15	TRBJ1-1	.	TRBV27	TGTGCCAGCAGTTGGTCCCCAGGGGCTCAGACTGAAGCTTTCTTT	CASSWSPGAQTEAFF
.	15	TRBJ2-3	.	TRBV24-1	TGTGCCACCAGTGAGGGAGGGGGGCTCACAGATACGCAGTATTTT	CATSEGGGLTDTQYF
few	16	TRBJ1-6	.	TRBV5-1	TGCGCCAGCAGCTTGGGTCCGTCGCGGGGTAATTCACCCCTCCACTTT	CASSLGPSRGNSPLHF
.	14	TRBJ1-4	.	TRBV2	TGTGCCAGCAACCAGGACAGTTCGAATGAAAAACTGTTTTTT	CASNQDSSNEKLFF
.	15	TRBJ1-5	.	TRBV28	TGTGCCAGCAGTTTAATGCCCAGGGGTAATCAGCCCCAGCATTTT	CASSLMPRGNQPQHF
.	15	TRBJ2-1	.	TRBV14	TGTGCCAGCAGCCAAGGGACTTCCTCGGGCAATGAGCAGTTCTTC	CASSQGTSSGNEQFF
.	12	TRBJ2-5	.	TRBV18	TGTGCCAGCTCACCACGGAGAGAGACCCAGTACTTC	CASSPRRETQYF
.	15	TRBJ1-5	.	TRBV6-2/TRBV6-3	TGTGCCAGCAGTTACTCCGGGAGAGGCAATCAGCCCCAGCATTTT	CASSYSGRGNQPQHF
.	12	TRBJ1-2	.	TRBV30	TGTGCCTGGAGTGTTGTAGACTATGGCTACACCTTC	CAWSVVDYGYTF
.	15	TRBJ1-1	TRBD1	TRBV5-1	TGCGCCAGCAGCTCGGGACAGGGGAAGAACACTGAAGCTTTCTTT	CASSSGQGKNTEAFF
.	16	TRBJ1-2	.	TRBV19	TGTGCCAGTAGTATGGCCAGAGGACAGCTCAACTATGGCTACACCTTC	CASSMARGQLNYGYTF
.	13	TRBJ1-3	.	TRBV6-5	TGTGCCAGCACTCAGCCACCGGAGGGCACCATATATTTT	CASTQPPEGTIYF
once	14	TRBJ1-1	TRBD1	TRBV6-5	TGTGCCAGCATTCTGACAGGGGCTAGGACTGAAGCTTTCTTT	CASILTGARTEAFF
.	14	TRBJ2-1	.	TRBV7-6	TGTGCCAGCAGCTTAGCTAAAACCTACAATGAGCAGTTCTTC	CASSLAKTYNEQFF
.	17	TRBJ2-1	TRBD2	TRBV5-4	TGTGCCAGCAGCATGGGCGGGAGGGGTAACAATGGGAATGAGCAGTTCTTC	CASSMGGRGNNGNEQFF
.	15	TRBJ2-7	.	TRBV30	TGTGCCTGGTCCCCCGGGACATACATCCTCCACGAGCAGTACTTC	CAWSPGTYILHEQYF
.	13	TRBJ2-3	TRBD1	TRBV30	TGTGCCTCCAGGACAGGGCTCACAGATACGCAGTATTTT	CASRTGLTDTQYF
.	14	TRBJ1-4	.	TRBV28	TGTGCCAGCAGTGCCGGTCCGGCTAATGAAAAACTGTTTTTT	CASSAGPANEKLFF
.	14	TRBJ1-1	.	TRBV30	TGTGCCTGGAAGGGGCCAGGCCGTGACACTGAAGCTTTCTTT	CAWKGPGRDTEAFF
.	12	TRBJ1-1	.	TRBV5-6	TGTGCCAGCAGCGTCAGGAGGTCTGAAGCTTTCTTT	CASSVRRSEAFF
.	16	TRBJ1-6	TRBD1	TRBV14	TGTGCCAGCAGCCAAGTGTTGGGACAGTTGAATTCACCCCTCCACTTT	CASSQVLGQLNSPLHF
few	14	TRBJ1-3	.	TRBV19	TGTGCCAGTAGTGTACAGGGTTCAGGAAACACCATATATTTT	CASSVQGSGNTIYF
.	17	TRBJ2-1	TRBD1	TRBV5-1	TGCGCCAGCAGCACCGGACTAACAGGGGGCGCAAACAATGAGCAGTTCTTC	CASSTGLTGGANNEQFF
.	14	TRBJ2-3	.	TRBV5-1	TGCGCCAGCAGCCCGGGTCCCTCTGCGGATACGCAGTATTTT	CASSPGPSADTQYF
few	16	TRBJ2-3	TRBD2	TRBV9	TGTGCCAGCAGCGAACCGGGACTAGCGGGGACAGATACGCAGTATTTT	CASSEPGLAGTDTQYF
.	15	TRBJ1-1	TRBD1	TRBV27	TGTGCCAGCAGTTTATCCCGAGGGGGCGCCACTGAAGCTTTCTTT	CASSLSRGGATEAFF
.	17	TRBJ2-1	.	TRBV11-2	TGTGCCAGCAGTTTAGATCGGTTGGGGGCCGGTGTCCATGAGCAGTTCTTC	CASSLDRLGAGVHEQFF
.	16	TRBJ2-1	.	TRBV6-5	TGTGCCAGCAGTTACCTTTGGGCAGGGAATTACAATGAGCAGTTCTTC	CASSYLWAGNYNEQFF
.	15	TRBJ1-1	.	TRBV30	TGTGCCTGGAGTGTTGGAGGGTTAGGGTGGACTGAAGCTTTCTTT	CAWSVGGLGWTEAFF
.	13	TRBJ1-2	.	TRBV21-1	TGTGCCAGCATAGGAACAGTGGAATATGGCTACACCTTC	CASIGTVEYGYTF
.	14	TRBJ1-1	.	TRBV3-1/TRBV3-2	TGTGCCAGCAGCCTAACTCCAGGGGACACTGAAGCTTTCTTT	CASSLTPGDTEAFF
.	13	TRBJ2-5	.	TRBV7-2	TGTGCCAGCAGCTCCCTCGTCGAAGAGACCCAGTACTTC	CASSSLVEETQYF
.	16	TRBJ1-4	.	TRBV4-3	TGCGCCAGCAGCCAAGTTTCTGGACAACGAAATGAAAAACTGTTTTTT	CASSQVSGQRNEKLFF
.	17	TRBJ1-1	.	TRBV20-1	TGCAGTGCTAGTGGCCAACCCGGCAGGGGCCCGAACACTGAAGCTTTCTTT	CSASGQPGRGPNTEAFF
.	14	TRBJ2-5	.	TRBV12-5	TGTGCTAGTGGTTTGGGACAGGGAGGAGAGACCCAGTACTTC	CASGLGQGGETQYF
.	13	TRBJ2-1	.	TRBV27	TGTGCCAGCAGTTTATCCGGTGACAATGAGCAGTTCTTC	CASSLSGDNEQFF
.	14	TRBJ1-2	TRBD1	TRBV5-4	TGTGCCACGCATCAGAGACAGGGAGCCTTAGGCTACACCTTC	CATHQRQGALGYTF
.	17	TRBJ1-2	TRBD1	TRBV9	TGTGCCAGCAGCGCCCCCGGGACAGGGAGCGGACGATATGGCTACACCTTC	CASSAPGTGSGRYGYTF
.	14	TRBJ2-2	.	TRBV6-5	TGTGCCAGCAAATTGACAGGGAACACCGGGGAGCTGTTTTTT	CASKLTGNTGELFF
.	13	TRBJ2-7	TRBD1	TRBV5-4	TGTGCCAGCAGCCCCAGGACAGGATACGAGCAGTACTTC	CASSPRTGYEQYF
.	15	TRBJ1-5	.	TRBV19	TGTGCCAGTAGTATCACACGGGGTAGCAATCAGCCCCAGCATTTT	CASSITRGSNQPQHF
.	16	TRBJ1-1	.	TRBV6-1	TGTGCCAGCAGTGAAGCTAAGGGGTATCTGGACACTGAAGCTTTCTTT	CASSEAKGYLDTEAFF
.	13	TRBJ2-7	.	TRBV11-3	TGTGCCAGCAGCTCGACGGGGGACTACGAGCAGTACTTC	CASSSTGDYEQYF
.	10	TRBJ2-3	.	TRBV12-3/TRBV12-4	TGTGCCAGCAGTCGCGTTACGCAGTATTTT	CASSRVTQYF
.	15	TRBJ1-5	.	TRBV6-2/TRBV6-3	TGTGCCAGCAGTTACCTGCGGAATAGCAATCAGCCCCAGCATTTT	CASSYLRNSNQPQHF
once	16	TRBJ2-1	TRBD2	TRBV4-2	TGTGCCAGCAGCCAATATAGCGGGGGGGCCGCCAATGAGCAGTTCTTC	CASSQYSGGAANEQFF
once	18	TRBJ2-2	TRBD2	TRBV19	TGTGCCAGTAGTCCCCCTAGCGGGGGCCGAGGGAACACCGGGGAGCTGTTTTTT	CASSPPSGGRGNTGELFF
.	16	TRBJ2-1	.	TRBV19	TGTGCCAGTAGTTTATTAACAGGAGGGGTCTACAATGAGCAGTTCTTC	CASSLLTGGVYNEQFF
once	15	TRBJ1-4	.	TRBV6-1	TGTGCCAGCAGTGAGGGCGGGGGGCTAGTTGAAAAACTGTTTTTT	CASSEGGGLVEKLFF
.	15	TRBJ2-1	TRBD1	TRBV4-3	TGCGCCAGCAGCCAAGGACAGGGACGAGACAATGAGCAGTTCTTC	CASSQGQGRDNEQFF